These 28 T cell receptor beta chains originate from one sample sequenced in a study of blood T cells in healthy people across ages. Alongside a J-beta primer mix, a sample-barcoded 5' primer served in a second PCR lasting about 7 to 12 cycles. TCRdb itself ran the 5' RACE reads through MiXCR, one entry per CDR3 protein. The table records fewer than 2 million distinct CDR3 sequences, 30% to 40% of them present only once. Sequenced sample: blood. The receptors here all came from a human donor in good health.

This chain joins TRBV20-1 and TRBJ2-7; weak D call: TRBD2 (5 bases). V was pared by 6 bases and J by 3 bases, with 15 bases between. This CDR3 contains 13 residues. Germline assignment: CDR1 DFQATT and CDR2 SNEGSKA (reference sequence). CDR3 nucleotides: TGCAGTGCCAGGCGGGCAGACGACTACGAGCAGTACTTC. This encodes CSARRADDYEQYF.

The rearrangement links TRBV15 to TRBJ2-7; TRBD1 aligns across 9 bases. The trim removed 0 bases at V and 7 bases at J, leaving 7 bases unmatched. CDR3 length: 15 amino acids. Germline V gene lookup returns CDR1 LNHNV and CDR2 YYDKDF (reference sequence). As DNA, the CDR3 is TGTGCCACCAGCAGAGATCAGAACAGGGGGCCTGAGCAGTACTTC. Protein sequence: CATSRDQNRGPEQYF.

CDR3 sequence reads: CASSPPVGLADPDTQYF. CDR3 coding DNA: TGTGCCAGCAGCCCGCCGGTGGGGCTAGCGGATCCAGATACGCAGTATTTT. The genes are TRBV11-2 and TRBJ2-3; 7 bases map to TRBD2. The CDR3 has 17 amino acids. The trim removed 5 bases at V and 4 bases at J, leaving 15 bases unmatched. The germline CDR1 and CDR2 sequences are SGHAT and FQNNGV.

V gene TRBV4-3 combines with J gene TRBJ2-6, with TRBD1 identical over 10 bases. Per the germline V gene, CDR1 is LGHNA and CDR2 is YSLEER. The length of the CDR3 is 22 residues. J was trimmed by 2 bases and V by 4 bases; bases with no gene match: 20. As DNA, the CDR3 is TGCGCCAGCAGCCCTATATTGAAGGACGTCTGGGACAGGGGTCCTGGGGCCAACGTCCTGACTTTC. It translates to CASSPILKDVWDRGPGANVLTF.

A few counts support this clonotype. V gene TRBV12-3 or TRBV12-4 combines with J gene TRBJ2-5; unclear D gene. The J call may be mistaken, given a closer DNA end match to TRBJ2-7. This CDR3 comprises 12 residues. CDR3: CASSLFSNEQYF. In DNA, the CDR3 is TGTGCCAGCAGTTTATTCTCGAACGAGCAGTACTTC.

The V and J genes are TRBV3-1 and TRBJ2-4, with 8 bases aligning to TRBD2. From germline, CDR1 is LGHDT and CDR2 YNNKEL (reference sequence). V lost 0 bases, J lost 9 bases, and 7 bases stayed unmatched. The CDR3 is 15 residues long. The CDR3 here is CASSQDLGRDAIQYF. In DNA form, the CDR3 reads TGTGCCAGCAGCCAAGATCTCGGGAGGGACGCCATTCAGTACTTC.

V is TRBV12-5 and J is TRBJ2-1, with D unclear. The germline CDR1 and CDR2 sequences are LGHNT and FRNRAP. The CDR3 runs 13 residues. Deletions cut 3 bases from V and 2 bases from J, with 5 bases between. The DNA for the CDR3 is TGTGCTAGTGGTTTAGGAGCCTACAATGAGCAGTTCTTC. Its protein product is CASGLGAYNEQFF.

V usage is TRBV24-1 and J usage is TRBJ2-7, with 8 positions matching TRBD1. The length of the CDR3 is 14 residues. CDR1 and CDR2 from the germline V gene are KGHDR and SFDVKD. Germline trimming cut 3 bases from V and 4 bases from J; bases unmatched to any gene: 4. CDR3 region: CATSDPDRVYEQYF. CDR3 nucleotides: TGTGCCACCAGTGATCCGGACAGGGTGTACGAGCAGTACTTC.

There are a few counts of this clonotype. The chain employs TRBV4-1 and TRBJ1-2, with D possibly being TRBD1 (5 bases). Trimming shortened V by 2 bases and J by 7 bases, and 14 bases separated the two germline ends. The CDR3 is 14 residues long. The germline V gene has CDR1 MGHRA and CDR2 YSYEKL. The CDR3 region is CASSQRGPGLGYTF. CDR3 nucleotide sequence: TGCGCCAGCAGCCAAAGGGGCCCCGGGCTTGGCTACACCTTC.

This clonotype was seen repeatedly, ten times or more. The chain uses TRBV10-3 and TRBJ2-7, with a weak D call TRBD2 (5 bases). The CDR3 length is 11 residues. The V end was cut by 10 bases, the J end by 3 bases, with 10 bases between. Germline assignment: CDR1 ENHRY and CDR2 SYGVKD. The CDR3 DNA follows: TGTGCCACCGTAGGACTCTACGAGCAGTACTTC. Its translation: CATVGLYEQYF.

J is TRBJ1-4 and V is TRBV12-3 or TRBV12-4, with D unresolved. Trimming took 6 bases from V and 7 from J, leaving 12 bases between them. The CDR3 runs to 13 residues. Here the CDR3 DNA reads TGTGCCAGCAGACATATAGGAGGTGAAAAACTGTTTTTT. It specifies CASRHIGGEKLFF.

The chain combines TRBV11-2 with TRBJ2-7; the D gene could be TRBD1 or TRBD2 (6 bases each). Germline CDR1 reads SGHAT; CDR2 reads FQNNGV. CDR3 length: 14 amino acids. With 4 bases removed from V and 3 bases from J, the gap between germline ends came to 13 bases. The CDR3 DNA follows: TGTGCCAGCAGCTCCTCACAGGGAGGCTACGAGCAGTACTTC. Its protein product is CASSSSQGGYEQYF.

V and J are TRBV4-2 and TRBJ2-1, with 8 nucleotides matching TRBD1. Per the germline V gene, CDR1 is LGHNA and CDR2 is YNFKEQ. V lost 4 bases to trimming and J lost 9 bases; unmatched junction nucleotides: 11. The CDR3 length is 15 residues. The CDR3 sequence: CASSPTGQDGREQFF. For the CDR3, the DNA is TGTGCCAGCAGCCCGACGGGACAGGATGGCCGTGAGCAGTTCTTC.

CDR3 region: CASSLGGVNSYEQFF. The CDR3 DNA reads TGTGCCAGCAGTTTGGGGGGAGTGAACTCCTACGAGCAGTTCTTC. This sequence joins TRBV27 and TRBJ2-1, with a possible D match to TRBD2 (6 bases). Germline V gene lookup returns CDR1 MNHEY and CDR2 SMNVEV (reference sequence). CDR3 size: 15 residues. Between the trimmed V and J ends, which lost 3 bases and 10 bases, there was a span of 19 bases.

J is TRBJ2-5 and V is TRBV19; perhaps TRBD2 as D (6 bases). The CDR3 loop spans 16 amino acids. V shed 3 bases and J shed 4 bases, with 18 bases lying between them. Germline loops: CDR1 LNHDA, CDR2 SQIVND (reference sequence). The CDR3: CASSMSGGILGETQYF. The CDR3 nucleotides are TGTGCCAGTAGTATGTCCGGGGGAATCCTCGGAGAGACCCAGTACTTC.

The chain recombines TRBV13 with TRBJ2-7; 7 nucleotides line up with TRBD1. The germline V gene has CDR1 PRHDT and CDR2 FYEKMQ (reference sequence). V trimming: 4 bases; J trimming: 6 bases; junction bases outside the gene matches: 12. The CDR3 totals 15 residues. The CDR3 here is CASSSSTWTGCEQYF. CDR3 bases: TGTGCCAGCAGCTCCTCCACCTGGACAGGCTGCGAGCAGTACTTC.

The gene calls are TRBV10-3 and TRBJ2-1; 10 bases fit TRBD2. The germline V gene has CDR1 ENHRY and CDR2 SYGVKD. The CDR3 length is 16 residues. Unmatched junction bases numbered 10, after V lost 5 bases and J lost 6 bases. CDR3 region: CAISSTGTSVTNEQFF. In nucleotides, the CDR3 is TGTGCCATCAGTTCTACCGGGACTAGCGTCACCAATGAGCAGTTCTTC.

V is TRBV5-6 and J is TRBJ1-2; no reliable D call. Germline CDR1 SGHDT, CDR2 YYEEEE. The CDR3 consists of 16 residues. Trimming left V 4 bases short and J 3 bases short, with 19 bases between. The CDR3 loop reads CASSPLEVVVDYGYTF. In nucleotides, the CDR3 is TGTGCCAGCAGCCCCTTGGAGGTAGTGGTGGACTATGGCTACACCTTC.

On this clonotype itself: A junction boundary mismatches the germline segment, possibly from a read error. This sequence joins TRBV5-1 and TRBJ1-2, with unresolved D. The CDR3 loop spans 14 amino acids. The germline CDR1 and CDR2 sequences are SGHRS and YFSETQ. The CDR3 bases are TGCGCCAGCAGCTTGGCCTTCGACCCCTATGGCCACACCTTC. The encoded protein is CASSLAFDPYGHTF.

The CDR3 protein is CASTPGGAGYNSPLHF. The CDR3 DNA sequence: TGTGCCAGCACTCCTGGGGGGGCGGGGTATAATTCACCCCTCCACTTT. The chain has TRBV12-3 or TRBV12-4 and TRBJ1-6, with D possibly matching TRBD1 (6 bases). This CDR3 spans 16 amino acids. Trimming took off 7 bases at V and 4 bases at J, with 17 bases between the two ends.

This clonotype came up a few times. The V gene is TRBV7-2, the J gene TRBJ2-1; D remains unclear. Germline values: CDR1 SGHTA, CDR2 FQGNSA. There are 13 residues in the CDR3. The V and J ends lost 8 bases and 4 bases respectively, with 12 bases between them. CDR3 sequence reads: CASANGLYNEQFF. CDR3 bases: TGTGCCAGCGCAAACGGTCTATACAATGAGCAGTTCTTC.

J is TRBJ2-3 and V is TRBV4-3, with D perhaps matching TRBD1 (6 bases). Germline V CDR1 and CDR2: LGHNA, YSLEER. CDR3 size: 17 residues. V was trimmed by 0 bases and J by 5 bases, leaving 18 bases between them. The CDR3 DNA is TGCGCCAGCAGCCAAGATTCGATGAGGGGGATTAAAGATACGCAGTATTTT. This sequence encodes CASSQDSMRGIKDTQYF.

A word on this clonotype: The junction departs from germline at one end; a sequencing error may be responsible. The chain has TRBV29-1 and TRBJ2-5; D is uncertain. Germline V gene data show CDR1 as SQVTM and CDR2 as ANQGSEA. The CDR3 is 12 amino acids. CDR3 sequence (DNA): TGCAGCGTCGAAGAGGCTCAAGAGACCCAGTACTTC. Its translation is CSVEEAQETQYF. The full variable domain, completed using reference TRBV29-1 and TRBJ2-5, is SAVISQKPSRDICQRGTSLTIQCQVDSQVTMMFWYRQQPGQSLTLIATANQGSEATYESGFVIDKFPISRPNLTFSTLTVSNMSPEDSSIYLCSVEEAQETQYFGPGTRLLVL.

This clonotype appeared once. The V gene is TRBV7-2, the J gene TRBJ1-2, with D possibly TRBD1 on 5 matching bases. Germline V gene lookup returns CDR1 SGHTA and CDR2 FQGNSA. CDR3 length: 15 residues. Trimming removed 2 bases from V and 5 bases from J, with 15 bases in between. For the CDR3, the DNA is TGTGCCAGCAGCTTAAATTCCCACGGGGGTTATGGCTACACCTTC. Its protein is CASSLNSHGGYGYTF.

The J gene is TRBJ1-3, the V gene TRBV6-5; D is undetermined. V lost 6 bases, J lost 0 bases, and 9 bases lay in between. Looked up from germline, CDR1 is MNHEY and CDR2 is SVGAGI. This CDR3 has 14 amino acids. The DNA for the CDR3 is TGTGCCAGCAGGGCCGTTGCCTCTGGAAACACCATATATTTT. This encodes CASRAVASGNTIYF.

The gene calls are TRBV7-2 and TRBJ1-2; perhaps TRBD1 as D (6 bases). Trimming stripped 1 base from V and 2 bases from J, with 14 bases between. The CDR3 consists of 16 residues. Germline V gene data show CDR1 as SGHTA and CDR2 as FQGNSA. The CDR3 nucleotides are TGTGCCAGCAGCTTAGTGGGGGCAGGGGCCAACTATGGCTACACCTTC. Translation: CASSLVGAGANYGYTF.

This clonotype was seen a handful of times. V gene TRBV27 combines with J gene TRBJ1-2, with D maybe TRBD1 (5 bases). The CDR3 is made up of 12 amino acids. V was trimmed by 3 bases and J by 6 bases, leaving 8 bases between them. Germline CDR1 and CDR2: MNHEY and SMNVEV (reference sequence). The CDR3 protein is CASSLDTDGYTF. CDR3 DNA sequence: TGTGCCAGCAGTTTGGACACAGATGGCTACACCTTC.

This clonotype turned up a few times. The chain links TRBV12-3 or TRBV12-4 to TRBJ1-2; D gene uncertain. The CDR3 has 13 amino acids. Trimming stripped 6 bases from V and 7 bases from J, with 15 bases between. This CDR3 reads CASSPAAEVGYTF. The CDR3 bases are TGTGCCAGCAGCCCCGCGGCCGAGGTTGGCTACACCTTC.